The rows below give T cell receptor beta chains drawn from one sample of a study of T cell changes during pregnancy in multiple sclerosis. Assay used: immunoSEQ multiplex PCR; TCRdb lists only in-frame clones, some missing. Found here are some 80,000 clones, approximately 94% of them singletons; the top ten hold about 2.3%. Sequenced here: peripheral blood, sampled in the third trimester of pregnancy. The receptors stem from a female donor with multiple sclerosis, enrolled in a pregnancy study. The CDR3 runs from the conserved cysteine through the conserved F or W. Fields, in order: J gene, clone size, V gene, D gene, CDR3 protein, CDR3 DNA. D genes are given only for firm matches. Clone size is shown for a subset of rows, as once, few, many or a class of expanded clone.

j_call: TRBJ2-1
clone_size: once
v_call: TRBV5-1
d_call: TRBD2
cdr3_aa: CASSLAGGGAYNEQFF
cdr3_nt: TGCGCCAGCAGCTTGGCGGGGGGGGGCGCCTACAATGAGCAGTTCTTC

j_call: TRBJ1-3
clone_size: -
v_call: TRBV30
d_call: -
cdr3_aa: CAWRGGSGNTIYF
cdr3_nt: TGTGCCTGGAGAGGGGGCTCTGGAAACACCATATATTTT

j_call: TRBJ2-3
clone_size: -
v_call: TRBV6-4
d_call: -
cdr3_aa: CASSDSKNEEGTEIYTQYF
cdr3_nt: TGTGCCAGCAGTGACTCGAAAAACGAGGAGGGGACAGAGATTTATACGCAGTATTTT

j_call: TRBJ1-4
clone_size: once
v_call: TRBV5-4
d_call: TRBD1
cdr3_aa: CASSFKDPGGEKLFF
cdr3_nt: TGTGCCAGCAGCTTTAAAGACCCAGGGGGTGAAAAACTGTTTTTT

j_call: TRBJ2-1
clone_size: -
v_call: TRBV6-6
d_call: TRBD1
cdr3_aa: CASSVRDRDKNEQFF
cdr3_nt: TGTGCCAGCAGTGTCCGGGACAGGGACAAGAATGAGCAGTTCTTC

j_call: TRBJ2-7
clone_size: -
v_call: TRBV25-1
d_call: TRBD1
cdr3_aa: CASKDRGYEQYF
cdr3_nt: TGTGCCAGCAAGGACAGGGGCTACGAGCAGTACTTC

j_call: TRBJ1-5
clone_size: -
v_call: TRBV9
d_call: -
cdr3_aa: CASSAQSQPQHF
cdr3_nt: TGTGCCAGCAGCGCCCAAAGCCAGCCCCAGCATTTT

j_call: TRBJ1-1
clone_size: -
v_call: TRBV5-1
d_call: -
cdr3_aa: CASSLPEGVSEAFF
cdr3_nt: TGCGCCAGCAGCCTCCCGGAAGGGGTGTCTGAAGCTTTCTTT

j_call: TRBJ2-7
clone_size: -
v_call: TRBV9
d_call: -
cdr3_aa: CASSVGPQTYEQYF
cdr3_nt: TGTGCCAGCAGCGTAGGTCCACAAACCTACGAGCAGTACTTC

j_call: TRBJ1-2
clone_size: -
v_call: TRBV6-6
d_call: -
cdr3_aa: CASSYGANYGYTF
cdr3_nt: TGTGCCAGCAGTTACGGAGCTAACTATGGCTACACCTTC

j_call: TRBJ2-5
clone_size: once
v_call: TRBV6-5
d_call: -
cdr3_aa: CASRTAGETQYF
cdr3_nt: TGTGCCAGCCGGACGGCGGGAGAGACCCAGTACTTC

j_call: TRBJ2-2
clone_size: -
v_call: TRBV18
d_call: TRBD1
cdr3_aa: CASSPPNRGSTGELFF
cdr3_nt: TGTGCCAGCTCACCACCGAACAGGGGATCAACCGGGGAGCTGTTTTTT

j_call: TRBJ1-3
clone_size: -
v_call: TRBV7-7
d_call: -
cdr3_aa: CASSLGQSSGNTIYF
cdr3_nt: TGTGCTAGCAGCTTAGGCCAGTCCTCTGGAAACACCATATATTTT

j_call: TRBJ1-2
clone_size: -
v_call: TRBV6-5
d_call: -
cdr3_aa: CASSYGARVLRGYTF
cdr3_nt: TGTGCCAGCAGTTACGGGGCCAGGGTCCTCAGGGGCTACACCTTC

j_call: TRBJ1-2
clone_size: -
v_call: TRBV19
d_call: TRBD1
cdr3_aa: CASSYGQDLNGYTF
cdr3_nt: TGTGCCAGTTCTTATGGACAGGACCTCAATGGCTACACCTTC

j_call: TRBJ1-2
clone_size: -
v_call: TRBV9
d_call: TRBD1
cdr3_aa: CASSVDPGQGTNYGYTF
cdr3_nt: TGTGCCAGCAGCGTAGACCCGGGACAGGGCACTAACTATGGCTACACCTTC

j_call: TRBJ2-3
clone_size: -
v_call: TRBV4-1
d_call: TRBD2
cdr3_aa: CASSQVAAGGNTDTQYF
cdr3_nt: TGCGCCAGCAGCCAAGTTGCAGCGGGGGGGAACACAGATACGCAGTATTTT

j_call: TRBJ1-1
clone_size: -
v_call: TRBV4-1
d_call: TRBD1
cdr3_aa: CASSQARGQGPEAFF
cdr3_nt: TGCGCCAGCAGCCAAGCACGGGGACAGGGGCCTGAAGCTTTCTTT

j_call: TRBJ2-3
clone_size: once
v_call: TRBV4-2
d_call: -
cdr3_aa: CASSPRVTTDTQYF
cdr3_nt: TGTGCCAGCAGCCCTAGAGTGACCACAGATACGCAGTATTTT

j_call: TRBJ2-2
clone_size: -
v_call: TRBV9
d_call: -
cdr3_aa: CASSLTRQVNTGELFF
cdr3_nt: TGTGCCAGCAGCTTAACGAGACAGGTGAACACCGGGGAGCTGTTTTTT

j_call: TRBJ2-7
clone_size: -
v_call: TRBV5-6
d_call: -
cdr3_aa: CASSLLQGSTTYEQYF
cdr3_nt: TGTGCCAGCAGCTTACTCCAGGGGTCAACCACCTACGAGCAGTACTTC

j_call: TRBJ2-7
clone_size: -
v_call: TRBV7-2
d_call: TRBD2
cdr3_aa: CASSTTSGASYEQYF
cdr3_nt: TGTGCCAGCAGCACGACTAGCGGGGCCTCCTACGAGCAGTACTTC

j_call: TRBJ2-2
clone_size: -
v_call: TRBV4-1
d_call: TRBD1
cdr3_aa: CASSRDSHTGELFF
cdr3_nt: TGCGCCAGCTCCCGGGACAGTCACACCGGGGAGCTGTTTTTT

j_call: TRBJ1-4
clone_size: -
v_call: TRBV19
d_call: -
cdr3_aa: CASSIVGMRLTTNEKLFF
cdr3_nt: TGTGCCAGTAGTATAGTCGGCATGCGACTAACAACTAATGAAAAACTGTTTTTT

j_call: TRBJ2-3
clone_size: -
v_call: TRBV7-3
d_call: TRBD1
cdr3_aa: CASSSGQAKGDTQYF
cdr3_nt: TGTGCCAGCAGCTCGGGACAGGCTAAGGGAGATACGCAGTATTTT

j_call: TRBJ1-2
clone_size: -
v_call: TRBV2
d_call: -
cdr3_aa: CASSEVLVGVDSYGYTF
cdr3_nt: TGTGCCAGCAGTGAAGTTTTAGTAGGGGTGGATTCTTATGGCTACACCTTC

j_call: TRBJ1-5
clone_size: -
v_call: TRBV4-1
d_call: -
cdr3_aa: CASSQDGRNQPQHF
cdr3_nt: TGCGCCAGCAGCCAAGACGGGAGGAATCAGCCCCAGCATTTT

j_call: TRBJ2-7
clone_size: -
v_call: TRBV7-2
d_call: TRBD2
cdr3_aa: CASSIPHTSGVAYEQYF
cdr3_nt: TGTGCCAGCAGCATACCCCACACTAGCGGGGTCGCCTACGAGCAGTACTTC

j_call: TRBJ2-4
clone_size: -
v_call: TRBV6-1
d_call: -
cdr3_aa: CASMLDRNIQYF
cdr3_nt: TGTGCCAGCATGTTGGACAGAAACATTCAGTACTTC

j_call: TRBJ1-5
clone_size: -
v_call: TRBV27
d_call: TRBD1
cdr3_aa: CASSPTKHLTGGDQPQHF
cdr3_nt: TGTGCCAGCAGCCCCACAAAACACCTGACAGGGGGGGATCAGCCCCAGCATTTT

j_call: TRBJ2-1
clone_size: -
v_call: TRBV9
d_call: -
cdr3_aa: CASSMGEAYNEQFF
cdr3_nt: TGTGCCAGCAGTATGGGAGAGGCCTACAATGAGCAGTTCTTC

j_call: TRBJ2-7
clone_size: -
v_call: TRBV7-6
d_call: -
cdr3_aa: CASSFSGGEQYF
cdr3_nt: TGTGCCAGCAGCTTTTCCGGGGGCGAGCAGTACTTC

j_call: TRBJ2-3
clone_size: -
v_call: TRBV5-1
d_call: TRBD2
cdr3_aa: CASSLTSGGPTDTQYF
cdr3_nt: TGCGCCAGCAGCTTAACCAGCGGGGGTCCCACAGATACGCAGTATTTT

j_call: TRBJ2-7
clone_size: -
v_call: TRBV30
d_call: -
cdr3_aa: CAWTPGKDYEQYF
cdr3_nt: TGTGCCTGGACCCCAGGGAAGGACTACGAGCAGTACTTC

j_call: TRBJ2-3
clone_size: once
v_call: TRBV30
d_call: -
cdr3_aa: CAWSLSMNTQYF
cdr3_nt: TGTGCCTGGAGCCTCTCTATGAATACGCAGTATTTT

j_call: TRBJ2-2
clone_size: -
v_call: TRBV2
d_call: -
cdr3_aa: CASSERGGLNTGELFF
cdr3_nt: TGTGCCAGCAGTGAAAGGGGGGGGTTGAACACCGGGGAGCTGTTTTTT